A single sample is the source of the 17 T cell receptor beta chains below, sequenced in a study of OX40 agonist ivuxolimab in advanced cancers. Only in-frame clones appear in the TCRdb table, and some are missing; sequencing was by immunoSEQ multiplex PCR. The table has fewer than 85,000 clones, 65% to 90% seen once; the top ten hold around 2%. The sequenced sample was CD4+ or CD8+ T cells sorted from blood, obtained in a trial of the OX40 agonist ivuxolimab. These receptors were collected from an adult with an advanced solid tumor such as melanoma, head and neck, liver or kidney cancer.

The chain employs TRBV30 and TRBJ1-4; D remains ambiguous. Germline lookup yields CDR1 GTSNPN and CDR2 SVGIG (reference sequence). The CDR3 has 14 amino acids. The V gene lost 0 bases and the J gene lost 4 bases, with 9 bases spanning the gap. CDR3 sequence: CAWSVSSLNEKLFF. CDR3 coding DNA: TGTGCCTGGAGTGTGTCAAGCCTTAATGAAAAACTGTTTTTT.

The chain combines TRBV5-1 with TRBJ2-3, with 14 bases that match TRBD2. This CDR3 comprises 17 residues. The ends lost 3 bases at V and 4 bases at J; junction bases unmatched: 7. Germline-derived CDR1 and CDR2 are SGHRS and YFSETQ. CDR3 sequence: CASSSGLAGARADTQYF. The CDR3 DNA sequence: TGCGCCAGCAGCTCGGGACTAGCGGGAGCTCGTGCAGATACGCAGTATTTT.

The chain has TRBV11-2 and TRBJ2-7, with 8 positions matching TRBD1. The J segment lost 3 bases and the V segment lost 5 bases, leaving 12 bases of the junction unmatched. The CDR3 has 16 residues. Per the germline V gene, CDR1 is SGHAT and CDR2 is FQNNGV. The CDR3 sequence is CASSNHGTGSFYEQYF. CDR3 coding DNA: TGTGCCAGCAGCAACCACGGGACAGGCTCGTTCTACGAGCAGTACTTC.

This clone has more than one count but fewer than ten. The chain couples TRBV27 to TRBJ1-6, with 7 bases that match TRBD1. Germline V lookup: CDR1 MNHEY, CDR2 SMNVEV (reference sequence). This CDR3 spans 14 amino acids. The trim removed 10 bases at V and 9 bases at J, leaving 12 bases unmatched. The CDR3 coding sequence is TGTGCCACCTCCCCCCGACAGGGCGCTTCACCCCTCCACTTT. Translating it yields CATSPRQGASPLHF.

The rearrangement uses TRBV6-1 and TRBJ1-5; the D gene is possibly TRBD1 (6 bases). Germline loops: CDR1 MNHNS, CDR2 SASEGT. The V end lost 7 bases, the J end lost 4 bases, and 11 bases lay between the germline ends. This CDR3 region has 13 residues. The CDR3 here is CASTQGPNQPQHF. The CDR3 DNA reads TGTGCCAGCACCCAGGGGCCAAATCAGCCCCAGCATTTT.

This clone was counted once. J is TRBJ2-7 and V is TRBV28, with a tentative D call TRBD1 (6 bases). In germline, CDR1 is MDHEN, CDR2 SYDVKM. This CDR3 contains 15 residues. Trimming pared 5 bases from V and 3 bases from J, leaving 17 bases between. CDR3 in amino acids: CASSHHTGLRYEQYF. CDR3 in DNA: TGTGCCAGCAGTCACCATACAGGGTTACGCTACGAGCAGTACTTC.

J is TRBJ1-5 and V is TRBV7-3; D is unresolved. Per the germline V gene, CDR1 is SGHTA and CDR2 is FQGTGA. Trimming stripped 2 bases from V and 4 bases from J, with 6 bases between. This CDR3 has 13 amino acids. CDR3 loop: CASSLGQNQPQHF. The CDR3, as DNA: TGTGCCAGCAGCTTAGGCCAGAATCAGCCCCAGCATTTT.

This chain joins TRBV13 and TRBJ1-2; D gene unclear. The V and J ends lost 6 bases and 5 bases respectively, with 16 bases between them. The length of the CDR3 is 14 residues. CDR1 is PRHDT, CDR2 FYEKMQ, per germline (reference sequence). The CDR3 reads CASSFPSQYYGYTF. The CDR3 DNA reads as TGTGCCAGCAGTTTCCCATCACAGTATTATGGCTACACCTTC.

V and J are TRBV28 and TRBJ2-7; TRBD2 matches at 8 bases. There are 16 residues in the CDR3. Germline CDR1 MDHEN, CDR2 SYDVKM. The ends lost 7 bases at V and 1 base at J; junction bases unmatched: 12. Written as DNA, the CDR3 is TGTGCCAGCACCCCTGGCCCGGGGGGGCCTTCCTACGAGCAGTACTTC. Protein: CASTPGPGGPSYEQYF.

This chain links TRBV28 with TRBJ2-5; TRBD2 is a possible D gene (7 bases). This CDR3 contains 13 residues. V was pared by 3 bases and J by 5 bases, with 10 bases between. The germline V gene encodes CDR1 MDHEN and CDR2 SYDVKM. The CDR3 loop reads CASSLGGQETQYF. The CDR3 coding sequence is TGTGCCAGCAGTTTGGGGGGGCAGGAGACCCAGTACTTC. Filled out from reference TRBV28 and TRBJ2-5, the complete variable domain reads DVKVTQSSRYLVKRTGEKVFLECVQDMDHENMFWYRQDPGLGLRLIYFSYDVKMKEKGDIPEGYSVSREKKERFSLILESASTNQTSMYLCASSLGGQETQYFGPGTRLLVL.

The V and J genes are TRBV7-9 and TRBJ2-3; 8 bases are a match to TRBD1. This CDR3 has 13 amino acids. V lost 6 bases to trimming and J lost 6 bases; unmatched junction nucleotides: 5. The germline V gene encodes CDR1 SEHNR and CDR2 FQNEAQ (reference sequence). The chain's CDR3 is CASRRTGTDTQYF. CDR3 bases: TGTGCCAGCAGACGGACAGGGACTGATACGCAGTATTTT.

The chain recombines TRBV21-1 with TRBJ2-1. TRBV21-1 is a listed pseudogene. The CDR3 consists of 15 residues. CDR3 amino acids: CASSKVRDGYNEQFF. The CDR3 DNA follows: TGTGCCAGCAGCAAAGTACGGGACGGCTACAATGAGCAGTTCTTC.

The rearrangement uses TRBV6-5 and TRBJ2-5; 7 positions agree with TRBD1. Germline CDR1 MNHEY, CDR2 SVGAGI. V shed 5 bases and J 5 bases; nucleotides not matched to a gene: 8. The CDR3 is made up of 14 amino acids. As DNA, the CDR3 is TGTGCCAGCAGTACGGGGACAGTCTGGGAGACCCAGTACTTC. It encodes CASSTGTVWETQYF.

V and J are TRBV4-2 and TRBJ1-6, with D possibly matching TRBD1 (6 bases). This CDR3 contains 15 residues. The germline V gene has CDR1 LGHNA and CDR2 YNFKEQ. V was clipped by 1 base and J by 4 bases, with 8 bases between them. The CDR3 is CASSQGGAYNSPLHF. The CDR3 region has the DNA TGTGCCAGCAGCCAAGGGGGGGCTTATAATTCACCCCTCCACTTT.

This clone came up once. The rearrangement joins TRBV6-5 to TRBJ2-1, with D unresolved. The V gene's germline CDR1 is MNHEY and CDR2 SVGAGI. The CDR3 has 11 residues. V lost 5 bases and J lost 8, with 7 bases in between. The CDR3 here is CASSLGHEQFF. The CDR3 region has the DNA TGTGCCAGCAGTCTGGGCCATGAGCAGTTCTTC.

This clone was detected a few times. The chain recombines TRBV29-1 with TRBJ1-3, with D possibly TRBD1 on 5 matching bases. V dropped 7 bases and J dropped 2 bases, with 15 bases sitting between them. CDR1 is SQVTM and CDR2 is ANQGSEA in the germline V gene. This CDR3 is built from 14 residues. CDR3 residues: CSGGEWGAGNTIYF. In DNA form, the CDR3 reads TGCAGCGGAGGGGAATGGGGCGCTGGAAACACCATATATTTT. The full variable domain, completed using reference TRBV29-1 and TRBJ1-3, is SAVISQKPSRDICQRGTSLTIQCQVDSQVTMMFWYRQQPGQSLTLIATANQGSEATYESGFVIDKFPISRPNLTFSTLTVSNMSPEDSSIYLCSGGEWGAGNTIYFGEGSWLTVV.

This chain connects TRBV27 to TRBJ1-2; a possible D gene is TRBD1 (5 bases). V lost 8 bases and J lost 7, with 26 bases in between. There are 16 residues in the CDR3. Germline V gene sequence: CDR1 MNHEY, CDR2 SMNVEV (reference sequence). CDR3 in DNA: TGTGCCAGCGGGTCGGGACTTGGCGACCTCAGGCCTGGCTACACCTTC. It is translated as CASGSGLGDLRPGYTF.